This section outlines one TCR beta chain sequence together with its context. The sample comes from a study of blood T cell repertoires in COVID-19. About the study: T cells, B-cell-depleted T cells, or PBMCs provided the cDNA or gDNA that served as material.

With 10 bases removed from V and 1 base from J, the gap between germline ends came to 7 bases. Germline V gene data show CDR1 as LNHDA and CDR2 as SQIVND (reference sequence). CDR3 length: 11 residues. Sequencing used immunoSEQ multiplex PCR; TCRdb keeps in-frame clones, though not all of them. The sample lists about 81,000 clones, more than 75% occurring once. V usage is TRBV19 and J usage is TRBJ1-1, with D hard to call. This TCR was sampled from a human donor in a cohort sampled during active COVID-19. The sample comprised peripheral blood. CDR3 bases: TGTGCCACCCGTAGGAACACTGAAGCTTTCTTT. Translated, it gives CATRRNTEAFF.